These T cell receptor beta chains were read from a single sample in a study of T cell repertoires in cytomegalovirus infection. TCRdb re-called the reads through MiXCR, storing one row per CDR3 protein. The sample has about 900,000 distinct CDR3 sequences, 25% to 40% seen once. Their antigens are not known. Material: cultured CD8+ T cells from PBMCs, obtained from culture after CMV antigen stimulation. The receptors come from a human donor in good health (CMV status not recorded). Some clones in this sample may be carry-over from other donors' samples. CDR3s include the opening cysteine and the closing phenylalanine or tryptophan. The order of the fields is V gene, D gene, J gene, clone size, CDR3 protein, CDR3 DNA. The D gene is left open where the match is weak. The size field is filled for only some rows; it gives once, few, many or a size class.

TRBV15	TRBD1	TRBJ2-1	.	CATSSGDRGFRRGNEQFF	TGTGCCACCAGCAGCGGGGACAGGGGGTTCCGAAGGGGCAATGAGCAGTTCTTC
TRBV6-2/TRBV6-3	TRBD1	TRBJ1-2	.	CASSYYRTGGRDGYTF	TGTGCCAGCAGTTACTATCGGACAGGGGGTAGGGATGGCTACACCTTC
TRBV12-3/TRBV12-4	.	TRBJ2-7	many	CASSPSQVTYEQYF	TGTGCCAGCAGCCCAAGCCAGGTAACCTACGAGCAGTACTTC
TRBV4-2	.	TRBJ1-1	.	CASSPNPLQKNTEAFF	TGTGCCAGCAGCCCGAACCCATTACAGAAAAACACTGAAGCTTTCTTT
TRBV6-5	.	TRBJ2-7	.	CASRSQRGHYGAGVGREQYF	TGTGCCAGCAGATCCCAACGAGGACACTACGGAGCCGGAGTGGGACGGGAGCAGTACTTC
TRBV7-9	.	TRBJ2-2	.	CASSTDSMNTGELFF	TGTGCCAGCAGCACCGACAGTATGAACACCGGGGAGCTGTTTTTT
TRBV12-3/TRBV12-4	.	TRBJ1-5	many	CASSFLGRDQPQHF	TGTGCCAGCAGTTTCTTAGGGCGGGACCAGCCCCAGCATTTT
TRBV29-1	.	TRBJ2-5	.	CSVAGGIQETQYF	TGCAGCGTAGCCGGGGGCATCCAAGAGACCCAGTACTTC
TRBV27	TRBD2	TRBJ2-1	few	CASSLWTSGENEQFF	TGTGCCAGCAGTTTATGGACTAGTGGGGAGAATGAGCAGTTCTTC
TRBV5-8	.	TRBJ1-1	.	CASSFLRTATEAFF	TGTGCCAGCAGCTTCCTTAGGACGGCCACTGAAGCTTTCTTT
TRBV5-4	.	TRBJ2-3	many	CASRMGQHTDTQYF	TGTGCCAGCAGAATGGGGCAACACACAGATACGCAGTATTTT
TRBV19	.	TRBJ2-6	.	CASSIRPDRGANVLTF	TGTGCCAGTAGTATAAGACCCGACCGGGGGGCCAACGTCCTGACTTTC
TRBV28	.	TRBJ1-1	.	CASSSAGNGLMNTEAFF	TGTGCCAGCAGTAGTGCCGGCAACGGCCTCATGAACACTGAAGCTTTCTTT
TRBV4-1	TRBD1	TRBJ2-1	.	CASSQLAFPGQGDNEQFF	TGCGCCAGCAGCCAACTTGCATTCCCGGGACAGGGGGACAATGAGCAGTTCTTC
TRBV11-1	TRBD2	TRBJ2-3	few	CASSLRRGASTDTQYF	TGTGCCAGCAGCTTACGGCGGGGGGCGAGCACAGATACGCAGTATTTT
TRBV27	TRBD2	TRBJ2-1	few	CASTHGGGGRNEQFF	TGTGCCAGCACCCACGGCGGGGGGGGGAGAAATGAGCAGTTCTTC
TRBV12-3/TRBV12-4	TRBD1	TRBJ1-1	.	CASSFSRTGWVNTEAFF	TGTGCCAGCAGTTTCTCCCGGACAGGTTGGGTGAACACTGAAGCTTTCTTT
TRBV15	.	TRBJ2-7	few	CATSKGWGQSEQYF	TGTGCCACCAGCAAAGGATGGGGCCAAAGCGAGCAGTACTTC
TRBV12-3/TRBV12-4	.	TRBJ2-7	few	CASSFTFAYEQYF	TGTGCCAGCAGTTTTACTTTCGCCTACGAGCAGTACTTC
TRBV29-1	.	TRBJ1-1	.	CSVRPSRGAGTEAFF	TGCAGCGTTAGACCCAGTCGTGGGGCTGGGACTGAAGCTTTCTTT
TRBV5-1	.	TRBJ1-1	few	CASSTGHQNTEAFF	TGCGCCAGCAGCACGGGACACCAGAACACTGAAGCTTTCTTT
TRBV2	TRBD2	TRBJ2-1	.	CASSELAGDNEQFF	TGTGCCAGCAGTGAACTAGCGGGGGACAATGAGCAGTTCTTC
TRBV5-6	TRBD1	TRBJ1-1	few	CASSSDRVDGMNTEAFF	TGTGCCAGCAGCTCGGACAGGGTGGATGGAATGAACACTGAAGCTTTCTTT
TRBV7-9	.	TRBJ1-2	.	CASSVHESPDRYGYTF	TGTGCCAGCAGCGTACACGAATCCCCGGACAGATATGGCTACACCTTC
TRBV4-3	TRBD1	TRBJ2-4	once	CASSQSQRDRVNIQYF	TGCGCCAGCAGCCAATCTCAGAGGGACAGGGTAAACATTCAGTACTTC
TRBV7-8	.	TRBJ1-5	many	CASSLGLQPQHF	TGTGCCAGCAGCCTTGGGCTGCAGCCCCAGCATTTT
TRBV25-1	.	TRBJ1-1	many	CASSEGPEAFF	TGTGCCAGCAGTGAAGGGCCTGAAGCTTTCTTT
TRBV6-1	TRBD1	TRBJ1-1	.	CAGGQANTEAFF	TGTGCCGGGGGACAGGCGAACACTGAAGCTTTCTTT
TRBV9	.	TRBJ2-5	.	CASSLRTGKETQYF	TGTGCCAGCAGCCTTAGAACAGGGAAAGAGACCCAGTACTTC
TRBV6-1	TRBD2	TRBJ2-5	.	CASSDLAGTQETQYF	TGTGCCAGCAGTGACCTAGCGGGGACTCAAGAGACCCAGTACTTC
TRBV6-6	.	TRBJ2-5	.	CASRPLTQEIQYF	TGTGCCAGCAGGCCCTTGACGCAAGAGATCCAGTACTTC
TRBV28	TRBD1	TRBJ1-1	.	CASSFTGTGRTEAFF	TGTGCCAGCAGTTTCACCGGGACAGGGCGGACTGAAGCTTTCTTT
TRBV2	.	TRBJ2-2	.	CATQTRIGELFF	TGTGCCACCCAGACGAGGATCGGGGAGCTGTTTTTT
TRBV7-9	.	TRBJ2-7	.	CASSPSQSGRYYEQYF	TGTGCCAGCAGCCCCTCCCAGTCAGGGCGATACTACGAGCAGTACTTC
TRBV7-6	.	TRBJ2-3	many	CASSTRPTDTQYF	TGTGCCAGCAGCACTAGGCCCACAGATACGCAGTATTTT
TRBV7-3	.	TRBJ2-5	.	CASSLRGDAGRAQYF	TGTGCCAGCAGCCTGCGAGGGGACGCAGGAAGGGCCCAGTACTTC
TRBV27	.	TRBJ2-3	.	CASATVHDGTDTQYF	TGTGCCAGCGCGACAGTTCACGATGGCACAGATACGCAGTATTTT
TRBV2	.	TRBJ1-6	.	CASSELGQGSYNSPLHF	TGTGCCAGCAGTGAACTTGGGCAAGGCTCCTATAATTCACCCCTCCACTTT
TRBV4-1	.	TRBJ2-2	.	CASSQDKVNTGELFF	TGCGCCAGCAGCCAAGATAAGGTGAACACCGGGGAGCTGTTTTTT
TRBV19	.	TRBJ1-1	.	CASRGTLSLLNTEAFF	TGTGCCAGTAGGGGGACACTGTCCCTCTTGAACACTGAAGCTTTCTTT
TRBV4-1	TRBD1	TRBJ1-2	.	CASSQDKGQGDGYTF	TGCGCCAGCAGCCAAGATAAGGGACAGGGGGATGGCTACACCTTC
TRBV12-3/TRBV12-4	.	TRBJ2-7	few	CASSPAARGRYEQYF	TGTGCCAGCAGTCCTGCCGCTCGGGGGAGATACGAGCAGTACTTC
TRBV6-6	TRBD1	TRBJ1-2	few	CASSPLWDRDQYGYTF	TGTGCCAGCAGTCCACTATGGGACAGGGACCAATATGGCTACACCTTC
TRBV28	.	TRBJ2-1	few	CASTFGQSYYNEQFF	TGTGCCAGCACCTTCGGACAGAGTTACTACAATGAGCAGTTCTTC
TRBV7-9	.	TRBJ1-3	once	CASSSTILGTPKIGPGNTIYF	TGTGCCAGCAGCTCTACGATATTAGGGACACCTAAGATAGGTCCTGGAAACACCATATATTTT
TRBV7-8	.	TRBJ2-5	many	CASSLAVGGASETQYF	TGTGCCAGCAGCTTAGCGGTGGGGGGGGCTTCGGAGACCCAGTACTTC
TRBV2	TRBD1	TRBJ1-2	.	CASVPQGASSYGYTF	TGTGCCAGCGTCCCCCAGGGGGCGTCTAGCTATGGCTACACCTTC
TRBV20-1	.	TRBJ1-5	.	CSARDGPTSNQPQHF	TGCAGTGCTAGAGATGGGCCGACGAGCAATCAGCCCCAGCATTTT